These T cell receptor beta chains were read from a single sample in a study of shared clonotypes between healthy human individuals. Profiling relied on immunoSEQ multiplex PCR, and the TCRdb table lists in-frame clones only, not all of them. The data show around 1.5 million clones, 98% seen once. Sequenced sample: naive CD4+ T cells sorted from blood. Receptors were obtained from a man under 40 in good health. CDR3s include the opening cysteine and the closing phenylalanine or tryptophan. The D gene is left open where the match is weak. Clone size is not always given. Where it is, it says once, few, many or a class for expanded clones.

.,TRBV2,TRBD1,TRBJ2-7,TGTGCCAGCAGTGAAGCGTGGGGGACAGGCGAGCAGTACTTC,CASSEAWGTGEQYF
.,TRBV11-3,TRBD2,TRBJ2-1,TGTGCCAGCAGCTTAGAGACTAGCTGGGATGAGCAGTTCTTC,CASSLETSWDEQFF
.,TRBV5-6,.,TRBJ2-7,TGTGCCAGCAGCTTGGGCAGGGGCCCTTACGAGCAGTACTTC,CASSLGRGPYEQYF
.,TRBV6-5,.,TRBJ1-1,TGTGCCAGCAGTTATTTCAGGGACACTGAAGCTTTCTTT,CASSYFRDTEAFF
.,TRBV28,TRBD2,TRBJ2-7,TGTGCCAGCACCCGTAGCGGGTCCCCCTACGAGCAGTACTTC,CASTRSGSPYEQYF
.,TRBV29-1,.,TRBJ2-2,TGCAGCGTTGAGGCCCCCGGACCAGGGGGGGAGCTGTTTTTT,CSVEAPGPGGELFF
.,TRBV6-1,TRBD2,TRBJ2-1,TGTGCCAGCAGTGGTACTAGCGACTATGAGCAGTTCTTC,CASSGTSDYEQFF
.,TRBV28,TRBD1,TRBJ2-7,TGTGCCAGCAGACCCTCCGGGACAGGGGGCGACTCAGGCTACGAGCAGTACTTC,CASRPSGTGGDSGYEQYF
.,TRBV30,TRBD1,TRBJ2-1,TGTGCCTTAGGCAACCCGGGACAGGGGGCGCGGGGTCAGTTGTTCTTC,CALGNPGQGARGQLFF
.,TRBV5-1,TRBD2,TRBJ2-7,TGCGCCAGCAGCACCAAACTAGCGGGAAGTCGCTCCTACGAGCAGTACTTC,CASSTKLAGSRSYEQYF
.,TRBV5-5,.,TRBJ2-7,TGTGCCAGCAGCTTGGGGGGGACTGAAGCCTACGAGCAGTACTTC,CASSLGGTEAYEQYF
.,TRBV10-3,.,TRBJ2-1,TGTGCCATCAGGACAGGACCAGGGAATGAGCAGTTCTTC,CAIRTGPGNEQFF
.,TRBV27,TRBD2,TRBJ2-3,TGTGCCAGCAGTTCAAGACCCCGAGCGGGAGGGCCTACAGATACGCAGTATTTT,CASSSRPRAGGPTDTQYF
.,TRBV10-3,.,TRBJ2-1,TGTGCCATCAGTGTGAAGGGGGCGGGGAATGAGCAGTTCTTC,CAISVKGAGNEQFF
.,TRBV11-2,TRBD2,TRBJ2-2,TGTGCCAGCAGCTTACGGACTAGCGGGACCGGGGAGCTGTTTTTT,CASSLRTSGTGELFF
.,TRBV6-1,.,TRBJ2-7,TGTGCCAGCACCCAGGGCTACGAGCAGTACTTC,CASTQGYEQYF
once,TRBV6-6,.,TRBJ1-2,TGTGCCAGCAGCCAGGGTTTTAACTATGGCTACACCTTC,CASSQGFNYGYTF
.,TRBV18,TRBD1,TRBJ2-5,TGTGCCAGCTCACCGACAGGGGGCGGCCCTCAAGAGACCCAGTACTTC,CASSPTGGGPQETQYF
.,TRBV5-1,.,TRBJ2-5,TGCGCCAGCAGCTTTTTGTCTGGGGAGACCCAGTACTTC,CASSFLSGETQYF
.,TRBV15,.,TRBJ2-4,TGTGCCACCAGCAGAGACCCGACAGGTAACCTTATTCAGTACTTC,CATSRDPTGNLIQYF
.,TRBV6-5,.,TRBJ2-3,TGTGCCAGCAGTTACTCGAAACTTTCTAGCACAGATACGCAGTATTTT,CASSYSKLSSTDTQYF
.,TRBV5-4,TRBD1,TRBJ2-1,TGTGCCAGCTTCGCGGGCGGACAGGTATACAATGAGCAGTTCTTC,CASFAGGQVYNEQFF
few,TRBV5-1,.,TRBJ2-1,TGCGCCAGCAGCTTGGCCGGACTCCGGCAGAATGAGCAGTTCTTC,CASSLAGLRQNEQFF
once,TRBV7-6,TRBD2,TRBJ2-1,TGTGCCAGCAGCTCCGGAAAACCGGGACTAAACTACAATGAGCAGTTCTTC,CASSSGKPGLNYNEQFF
.,TRBV5-4,.,TRBJ1-4,TGTGCCAGCAGCTTGGGACAGCTCTCTAATGAAAAACTGTTTTTT,CASSLGQLSNEKLFF
.,TRBV6-1,.,TRBJ1-3,TGTGCCAGCAGTGAAGGGGGGGGTCGGGTTCTGGACCTCTCTGGAAACACCATATATTTT,CASSEGGGRVLDLSGNTIYF
.,TRBV5-4,TRBD1,TRBJ2-7,TGTGCCAGCAGCTTGGTACAGGGGGCATCCTACGAGCAGTACTTC,CASSLVQGASYEQYF
.,TRBV6-1,.,TRBJ1-2,TGTGCCAGCAGCATAGACACGAACTATGGCTACACCTTC,CASSIDTNYGYTF
.,TRBV18,.,TRBJ1-1,TGTGCCAGCTCACCCGTAGCGGTTAGCGTAAGGGTCACTGAAGCTTTCTTT,CASSPVAVSVRVTEAFF
.,TRBV7-3,.,TRBJ2-2,TGTGCCACCCAGCTTGAGTCAGGGCTCGGGGAGCTGTTTTTT,CATQLESGLGELFF
.,TRBV15,.,TRBJ2-5,TGTGCCACCAGCAGAGATCCGAGGACGGAGACCCAGTACTTC,CATSRDPRTETQYF
.,TRBV11-2,.,TRBJ2-5,TGTGCCAGCAGCCCCGTTACAGGGCTGGAGACCCAGTACTTC,CASSPVTGLETQYF
.,TRBV6-4,.,TRBJ2-3,TGTGCCAGCAGTGACTCGATTCCGACCAAGGGAATGGATACGCAGTATTTT,CASSDSIPTKGMDTQYF
.,TRBV5-4,TRBD1,TRBJ2-7,TGTGCCAGCAGCTTGCAGGGGGCGAGGGACGAGCAGTACTTC,CASSLQGARDEQYF
.,TRBV6-5,.,TRBJ2-2,TGTGCCAGCAGTTACTTGGGAACCGGGGAGCTGTTTTTT,CASSYLGTGELFF
.,TRBV27,TRBD2,TRBJ2-7,TGTGCCAGCAGTTTCTTGGGCGCGGGAGAAGCTTACGAGCAGTACTTC,CASSFLGAGEAYEQYF
.,TRBV11-3,.,TRBJ1-3,TGTGCCAGCAGCTTACTTACCGGAAACACCATATATTTT,CASSLLTGNTIYF
.,TRBV28,TRBD1,TRBJ2-2,TGTGCCAGCACCAGGACAGGGGACGGGGAGCTGTTTTTT,CASTRTGDGELFF
.,TRBV7-2,TRBD1,TRBJ2-7,TGTGCCAGCAGCTATGCCGGGACAGACTCCTACGAGCAGTACTTC,CASSYAGTDSYEQYF
.,TRBV5-4,.,TRBJ2-6,TGTGCCAGCAGCTTGGCCAGCTCTGGGGCCAACGTCCTGACTTTC,CASSLASSGANVLTF
once,TRBV12-2,.,TRBJ2-2,TGTGCAAGTCGCTCCATGGCCCATACAGAGTCTGGGGGGCGCAACACCGGGGAGCTGTTTTTT,CASRSMAHTESGGRNTGELFF
.,TRBV7-6,TRBD2,TRBJ2-1,TGTGCCAGCAGCTCCCGGGACACAATCTCCGGGACTAGCTGGCCCAATGAGCAGTTCTTC,CASSSRDTISGTSWPNEQFF
.,TRBV19,.,TRBJ1-5,TGTGCCAGTAGTCCAGGACGGATAGGTCGGTTTCAGCCCCAGCATTTT,CASSPGRIGRFQPQHF
.,TRBV18,.,TRBJ2-5,TGTGCCAGCTCACCAGAGGTACAGGGTTACGAGACCCAGTACTTC,CASSPEVQGYETQYF
.,TRBV5-1,TRBD2,TRBJ2-7,TGCGCCAGCAGCTCGGGACTAGCGGGAGGGCCTTTTACCTACGAGCAGTACTTC,CASSSGLAGGPFTYEQYF